The 13 T cell receptor beta chains listed next were all sequenced from one sample in a study of blood T cell repertoires in COVID-19. Clones were read by immunoSEQ multiplex PCR, and TCRdb kept only the in-frame ones, dropping some. The sample records around 150,000 clones, around 93% being singletons. Sequenced sample: peripheral blood. These receptors all come from a man aged 25-45 years with COVID-19, enrolled during active disease.

V is TRBV9 and J is TRBJ2-3; 16 bases match TRBD2. The CDR3 extends over 20 amino acids. Germline values: CDR1 SGDLS, CDR2 YYNGEE. The junction had 14 bases not matched to a gene; V was cut back by 3 bases and J by 4 bases. The CDR3 bases are TGTGCCAGCAGCGCGCAGGTCCCGGGACTAGCGGGAGGGAAGGCAGATACGCAGTATTTT. This codes for CASSAQVPGLAGGKADTQYF.

This chain links TRBV9 with TRBJ2-7; TRBD1 agrees at 9 bases. The CDR3 runs 16 residues. Trimming removed 0 bases from V and 3 bases from J; junction bases left unmatched: 7. The germline V gene has CDR1 SGDLS and CDR2 YYNGEE. The CDR3 nucleotides are TGTGCCAGCAGCGTAGATTCCGGGACAGGGTTCTACGAGCAGTACTTC. Protein product: CASSVDSGTGFYEQYF.

The V gene is TRBV7-9, the J gene TRBJ1-6; 11 bases map to TRBD1. V trimming: 1 base; J trimming: 7 bases; junction bases outside the gene matches: 9. This CDR3 has 18 residues. CDR1 and CDR2 from the germline V gene are SEHNR and FQNEAQ (reference sequence). The DNA of the CDR3 is TGTGCCAGCAGCTTAGTAATTGGACAGGGGGCATACAATTCACCCCTCCACTTT. Translated, it gives CASSLVIGQGAYNSPLHF.

CDR3 nucleotides: TGTGCCAGCAGCTTAGGTAGAGGACTCAACACCGGGGAGCTGTTTTTT. Translation: CASSLGRGLNTGELFF. The V call is TRBV11-2, the J call TRBJ2-2; weak D call: TRBD2 (5 bases). Germline V lookup: CDR1 SGHAT, CDR2 FQNNGV. Trimming removed 1 base from V and 2 bases from J, with 11 bases in between. CDR3 length: 16 residues.

This chain uses TRBV3-1 (or the pseudogene TRBV3-2) with TRBJ1-1; weak D call: TRBD1 (5 bases). The germline V and J ends were trimmed by 2 bases and 0 bases, with 13 bases remaining between them. This CDR3 is built from 16 residues. Germline CDR1 reads LGHDT; CDR2 reads YNNKEL (reference sequence). The DNA for the CDR3 is TGTGCCAGCAGCCAACGATTGGGACTCTTGAACACTGAAGCTTTCTTT. Its protein product is CASSQRLGLLNTEAFF.

This clone occurred once. This chain joins TRBV4-3 and TRBJ2-3, with TRBD2 matching over 9 bases. V gave up 4 bases and J gave up 5 bases; unmatched junction bases: 13. Germline assignment: CDR1 LGHNA and CDR2 YSLEER. The CDR3 has 17 residues. This CDR3 reads CASSRSSGSPEIDTQYF. The CDR3 DNA reads TGCGCCAGCAGCCGGAGTAGCGGGAGCCCGGAGATAGATACGCAGTATTTT.

This rearrangement joins TRBV7-2 to TRBJ2-3, with D possibly matching TRBD1 (6 bases). The CDR3 sequence is 18 residues long. The ends were cut back, 5 bases at V and 0 bases at J, with 21 bases in the middle. CDR1 and CDR2 (germline): SGHTA, FQGNSA. The CDR3 is CASSGFARGGASTDTQYF. CDR3 nucleotide sequence: TGTGCCAGCAGCGGCTTCGCTCGAGGGGGAGCCAGCACAGATACGCAGTATTTT.

The chain couples TRBV6-1 to TRBJ2-2; possible D gene TRBD2, 6 bases. Deletions cut 2 bases from V and 3 bases from J, with 13 bases between. The CDR3 runs to 16 residues. Germline loops: CDR1 MNHNS, CDR2 SASEGT. The CDR3 DNA is TGTGCCAGCAGTGAATCGGCGGGGCAGTACACCGGGGAGCTGTTTTTT. Its translation is CASSESAGQYTGELFF.

This chain links TRBV18 with TRBJ1-1; D is unresolved. Trimming removed 4 bases at V and 0 bases at J, with 6 bases between. CDR3 length equals 13 residues. Germline V gene lookup returns CDR1 KGHSH and CDR2 LQKENI. The CDR3 loop is CASSLTLNTEAFF. Here the CDR3 DNA reads TGTGCCAGCTCACTGACACTGAACACTGAAGCTTTCTTT.

This clone showed up just a few times. The DNA for the CDR3 is TGTGCCAGCAGTTATGAGGACACCTACAATGAGCAGTTCTTC. Protein product: CASSYEDTYNEQFF. The chain combines TRBV6-5 with TRBJ2-1, with TRBD1 as a possible D gene (5 bases). This CDR3 is 14 amino acids long. Germline V CDR1 and CDR2: MNHEY, SVGAGI. V lost 3 bases and J lost 2, with 8 bases in between.

This clone was counted a single time. DNA of the CDR3: TGTGCCTCCAGGGTTAACTATGGCTACACCTTC. Amino acid sequence: CASRVNYGYTF. The chain combines TRBV28 with TRBJ1-2; TRBD1 is a possible D gene (5 bases). Germline V gene data show CDR1 as MDHEN and CDR2 as SYDVKM. With 11 bases removed from V and 1 base from J, the gap between germline ends came to 8 bases. CDR3 length equals 11 residues.

A few counts support this clone. This chain connects TRBV19 to TRBJ2-5; D call uncertain. The CDR3 is made up of 13 amino acids. Trimming took off 3 bases at V and 4 bases at J, with 9 bases between the two ends. Germline V gives CDR1 LNHDA, CDR2 SQIVND (reference sequence). CDR3 amino acids: CASSITDRETQYF. CDR3 coding DNA: TGTGCCAGTAGTATCACAGATCGAGAGACCCAGTACTTC.

This clone was seen only once. The chain has TRBV4-3 and TRBJ1-5; 7 nucleotides align to TRBD1. Germline V gene data show CDR1 as LGHNA and CDR2 as YSLEER. The CDR3 extends over 14 amino acids. Trimming took 3 bases from V and 7 from J; bases not matched to a gene: 6. CDR3 nucleotides: TGCGCCAGCAGCCAGGAGACAGGGAACCAGCCCCAGCATTTT. Translating gives CASSQETGNQPQHF.